This T cell receptor beta chain comes out of a study of shared clonotypes between healthy human individuals (dated by TCRdb to 2020 to 2021). Broadly, across the study: A few men and two women, aged 18 to 49 years, made up the cohort. Per donor, leukapheresis produced somewhere between about 0.94 and 10 billion PBMCs. Different laboratories and diverse techniques were used to prepare libraries and sequence TCR repertoires, to increase sequencing depth and limit assay-specific biases. To estimate repertoire size and how much clonotypes are shared between individuals, the study performed deep sequencing of blood TCR repertoires from 4 to 6 healthy adults. For each donor, CD4 naive and CD4 memory were each run on three plates, CD8 naive on two plates, and CD8 memory on one plate. What the work shows at the level of the full study, not this receptor alone: Even with the large sequencing depth, rarefaction of the sorted-subset datasets indicated that sequencing was incomplete. The small number of donors limited the genetic and exposure-history diversity represented. Compared with non-shared clonotypes, the clonotypes found in all four sorted-subset donors had higher generation probabilities. Pairwise subsampling indicated that sequencing depth was expected to affect the degree of clonotype sharing among donors. Across a few donors, about 5% of naive CD4, approximately 4% of naive CD8, 2.3% of memory CD4, and approximately 0.4% of memory CD8 clonotypes were shared. Estimated clonotype richness was generally larger for naive than for memory subsets. Sampling was restricted to blood, and TCR repertoires in tissue are likely to differ from TCR repertoires in blood.

CD8 naive samples were obtained by positive selection for CCR7 among CD45RO-negative cells, yielding a CD45RA+CCR7+ population from which TemRA cells were excluded. Healthy HIV-negative adults with no recently reported acute infections or vaccinations were included as donors. Only Caucasian adults living in Nashville, Tennessee, USA were represented among the donors. Blood was collected by leukapheresis, and PBMCs were isolated by Ficoll-Histopaque density gradient centrifugation and then cryopreserved in liquid nitrogen vapor phase. Analytical flow cytometry was used to check the purity and quantity of each magnetically sorted T cell population. From each sorted fraction, genomic DNA was isolated and quantified by UV absorbance on a Nanodrop 2000c. Points on this clone: Its antigen has not been determined. Per-base quality was not reported, and no clone a single base away is much larger than it.

Using the deep immunoSEQ assay, TCR CDR3 regions were amplified from genomic DNA by multiplex PCR. Genomic DNA extracted from each cell subset was distributed evenly over all wells of several immunoSEQ 96-well plates, and each plate served as one replicate. For sorted subsets, about 210 ng of genomic DNA, equivalent to 25,000 to 35,000 T cell genomes, went into each replicate PCR. Purified libraries were quantified with a Qubit 3.0 fluorometer, sized on a Bioanalyzer 2100, and re-quantified with the KAPA Library Quantification kit. Each immunoSEQ 96-well plate was sequenced on its own single-read 150-cycle Illumina NextSeq 550 flow cell. In the paper's pipeline: The immunoSEQ output contained only junctional sequences without quality scores, so filtering could not match that applied to full-length reads. To assign V/J genes and CDR3, sequences were annotated against IMGT germline references using PyIR, a Python wrapper for IgBLAST v1.9. Reads with weak V/J assignments (E-value above 1e-6), missing CDR3, stop codons, out-of-frame junctions, or ambiguous translated residues were removed. V3J clonotypes were defined as sequences sharing the same inferred V gene, J gene, and CDR3 amino acid sequence. Percentage overlap between repertoires was computed as shared unique clonotypes divided by the size of the smaller repertoire. RTK rarefaction, the Chao1 estimator, and Recon v2.1 estimates of unobserved clonotypes were used to assess repertoire richness. Generation probabilities for all TCRbeta clonotypes obtained by the gDNA method from a handful of donors were computed using OLGA. TCRdb took over this immuneACCESS table, retaining in-frame rearrangements with V and J assigned. Such tables are incomplete; in checked studies, under half of the missing clones stem from an unresolved V gene, and the remainder is unexplained. That table is the source of V, J and clone size, and D and trimming were worked out from the DNA. The sample records nearly 2 million clones, about 95% of which are singletons. The biggest ten clones account for 1.2% of the sample.

The germline V gene encodes CDR1 SGHVS and CDR2 FNYEAQ. V is pared back by 4 bases and J by 2 bases, with 9 bases lying between the germline termini. From cysteine to phenylalanine, the CDR3 is 13 amino acids long. Only CDR3 DNA remains: 39 bases, in frame from the first base. Sample: naive CD8+ T cells sorted from blood. The sample's cell subset or site, from its label and the paper: CD45RA+CCR7+. The sequence came from a man aged 18 to 29 in good health. Recombination connected TRBV7-6 to TRBJ2-7, with the D gene too uncertain to name. For the CDR3, the sequence is CASSSQETYEQYF. The sequenced DNA: TGTGCCAGCAGCTCTCAGGAAACCTACGAGCAGTACTTC.